This T cell receptor beta chain was sequenced for a study of T cell changes during pregnancy in multiple sclerosis. Assay used: immunoSEQ multiplex PCR; TCRdb lists only in-frame clones, some missing. The sample has 85,000 to 90,000 clones, 94% seen once. The CDR3 runs 15 residues. Germline V gene lookup returns CDR1 LGHNA and CDR2 YNFKEQ. V gave up 1 base and J gave up 8 bases, with 14 bases separating them. The source is a female donor in good health, enrolled as a control in a pregnancy study. The sequences come from peripheral blood, collected after pregnancy. The gene calls are TRBV4-2 and TRBJ1-4; tentative D call: TRBD1 (6 bases). The CDR3 DNA reads TGTGCCAGCAGCCAAGTTTACAGGGTCAAAGAAAAACTGTTTTTT. Its protein is CASSQVYRVKEKLFF.